One sample yielded the 16 T cell receptor beta chains listed below, sequenced in a study of T cell changes during pregnancy in multiple sclerosis. Libraries were prepared by immunoSEQ multiplex PCR; TCRdb keeps only in-frame clonotypes and omits some of them. The sample consists of around 78,000 clones, 93% of them appearing once. This specimen consisted of peripheral blood, obtained in the second trimester of pregnancy. These TCRs come from a female donor with multiple sclerosis, enrolled in a pregnancy study.

The V gene is TRBV27, the J gene TRBJ2-5; 9 nucleotides match TRBD1. CDR3 size: 17 residues. Trimming removed 1 base from V and 5 bases from J; junction bases left unmatched: 11. Germline V gene lookup returns CDR1 MNHEY and CDR2 SMNVEV (reference sequence). Here the CDR3 reads CASSLFPGQGSGETQYF. The CDR3 DNA is TGTGCCAGCAGTTTATTCCCCGGACAGGGGTCCGGGGAGACCCAGTACTTC.

The chain couples TRBV27 to TRBJ1-1; TRBD1 agrees at 9 bases. Germline V CDR1 and CDR2: MNHEY, SMNVEV (reference sequence). The CDR3 is made up of 15 amino acids. Losses at the gene ends were 4 bases for V and 3 bases for J; bases not matched to a gene: 6. Here the CDR3 reads CASSWDRVGDTEAFF. The CDR3 DNA reads TGTGCCAGCAGTTGGGACAGGGTTGGTGACACTGAAGCTTTCTTT.

V is TRBV7-2 and J is TRBJ2-7, with TRBD2 identical over 10 bases. Germline V gives CDR1 SGHTA, CDR2 FQGNSA. The CDR3 runs 15 residues. The junction had 8 bases not matched to a gene; V was cut back by 5 bases and J by 4 bases. The CDR3, as DNA: TGTGCCAGCAGCCCGTCAGCGGGGGGGCGATACGAGCAGTACTTC. Protein sequence: CASSPSAGGRYEQYF.

The chain has TRBV7-2 and TRBJ2-7; 9 nucleotides line up with TRBD2. Germline-derived CDR1 and CDR2 are SGHTA and FQGNSA. This CDR3 is built from 15 residues. J gave up 4 bases and V 1 base, and 5 bases lay outside the gene matches. The CDR3 coding sequence is TGTGCCAGCAGCTTAGTGTCGGGACTAGCTTACGAGCAGTACTTC. This sequence encodes CASSLVSGLAYEQYF.

The chain combines TRBV10-2 with TRBJ2-7, with 8 bases matching TRBD1. V trimming: 10 bases; J trimming: 5 bases; junction bases outside the gene matches: 10. The CDR3 totals 13 residues. Germline CDR1 WSHSY, CDR2 SAAADI. The CDR3 DNA sequence: TGCGCCACCTCCCGGACAGGGATTGACGAGCAGTACTTC. It translates to CATSRTGIDEQYF.

Worth noting for this clone: A junction end diverges from the germline sequence, so it may reflect a read error. The J gene is TRBJ2-5, the V gene TRBV7-7; the D is unclear. Germline CDR1 SSHAT, CDR2 FNYEAQ (reference sequence). The CDR3 has 13 residues. The CDR3 region is CASSPSDRETQYF. For the CDR3, the DNA is TGTGCTAGCAGCCCGAGTGATCGAGAGACCCAGTACTTC.

V usage is TRBV11-2 and J usage is TRBJ1-3, with a possible D match to TRBD1 (5 bases). Per the germline V gene, CDR1 is SGHAT and CDR2 is FQNNGV. The V gene lost 1 base and the J gene lost 4 bases, with 17 bases spanning the gap. CDR3 size: 17 residues. The chain's CDR3 is CASSLGTRGLDGNTIYF. The CDR3 bases are TGTGCCAGCAGCTTAGGAACGCGGGGCTTAGACGGAAACACCATATATTTT.

This chain connects TRBV4-1 to TRBJ2-7; 9 bases are a match to TRBD1. After removal of 0 bases from V and 2 bases from J, the junction contained 5 bases not matched to a gene. CDR1 and CDR2 from the germline V gene are MGHRA and YSYEKL. The CDR3 has 16 amino acids. The CDR3 sequence is CASSQDGQGFTYEQYF. In DNA form, the CDR3 reads TGCGCCAGCAGCCAAGATGGACAGGGGTTTACCTACGAGCAGTACTTC.

The table lists this clone with a count of one. V and J are TRBV27 and TRBJ2-1, with 9 bases lining up with TRBD1. Germline V lookup: CDR1 MNHEY, CDR2 SMNVEV (reference sequence). The trim removed 6 bases at V and 1 base at J, leaving 4 bases unmatched. This CDR3 region has 15 residues. DNA of the CDR3: TGTGCCAGCAGACAGGGGGCAAGGTCCTACAATGAGCAGTTCTTC. Translating gives CASRQGARSYNEQFF.

The J gene is TRBJ1-2, the V gene TRBV10-3; D ambiguous. V was clipped by 0 bases and J by 3 bases, with 8 bases between them. Germline V gene data show CDR1 as ENHRY and CDR2 as SYGVKD. CDR3 length equals 14 residues. The chain's CDR3 is CAISESGEHYGYTF. The DNA of the CDR3 is TGTGCCATCAGTGAGTCAGGAGAGCACTATGGCTACACCTTC.

The chain links TRBV30 to TRBJ1-1, with D perhaps TRBD1 (6 bases). Germline values: CDR1 GTSNPN, CDR2 SVGIG (reference sequence). V was pared by 2 bases and J by 5 bases, with 18 bases between. This CDR3 region has 15 residues. The CDR3 bases are TGTGCCTGGAGTTCCGAGGGGGGGATGTCTACTGAAGCTTTCTTT. This sequence encodes CAWSSEGGMSTEAFF.

This sequence joins TRBV5-5 and TRBJ1-6, with 8 bases lining up with TRBD1. CDR3 length: 17 amino acids. Trimming took 0 bases from V and 0 from J; bases not matched to a gene: 2. The germline V gene has CDR1 SGHKS and CDR2 YYEKEE (reference sequence). As DNA, the CDR3 is TGTGCCAGCAGCTTGGACAGGGGGAGCTCCTATAATTCACCCCTCCACTTT. Residues: CASSLDRGSSYNSPLHF. The full variable domain, completed using reference TRBV5-5 and TRBJ1-6, is DAGVTQSPTHLIKTRGQQVTLRCSPISGHKSVSWYQQVLGQGPQFIFQYYEKEERGRGNFPDRFSARQFPNYSSELNVNALLLGDSALYLCASSLDRGSSYNSPLHFGNGTRLTVT.

This clone has only one observation. The genes are TRBV27 and TRBJ1-1; D possibly corresponds to TRBD1 (6 bases). The V and J ends lost 2 bases and 5 bases respectively, with 21 bases between them. The CDR3 totals 17 residues. CDR1 is MNHEY, CDR2 SMNVEV, per germline (reference sequence). The CDR3 bases are TGTGCCAGCAGTTTACAGCATACAGGGATCGATCGTACTGAAGCTTTCTTT. Translating it yields CASSLQHTGIDRTEAFF.

The rearrangement links TRBV5-4 to TRBJ1-1; 9 bases agree with TRBD1. The CDR3 contains 17 residues. Per the germline V gene, CDR1 is SGHNT and CDR2 is YYREEE (reference sequence). The V and J ends lost 3 bases and 5 bases, in that order; junction bases with no gene match: 14. The CDR3 spells CASSSGGGQGFFTEAFF. The CDR3 region has the DNA TGTGCCAGCAGCTCAGGGGGGGGACAGGGATTTTTTACTGAAGCTTTCTTT.

The rearrangement joins TRBV21-1 to TRBJ2-7; the table's TRBD1 call for D was not verified on the DNA. TRBV21-1 is designated a pseudogene. The CDR3 extends over 17 amino acids. The CDR3 coding sequence is TGTGCCTTGCCGGGACAGGGCGAATCGCTCAGCTCCTACGAGCAGTACTTC. As protein: CALPGQGESLSSYEQYF.

In this sample, this clone turned up once. V is TRBV6-1 and J is TRBJ2-7; D is possibly TRBD2 (6 bases). CDR1 is MNHNS, CDR2 SASEGT, per germline. There are 16 residues in the CDR3. Trimming removed 3 bases at V and 2 bases at J, with 17 bases between. In DNA form, the CDR3 reads TGTGCCAGCAGTGACTTAACCGGAGGGCCCCCCTACGAGCAGTACTTC. It is translated as CASSDLTGGPPYEQYF.